This T cell receptor (beta chain) was captured by sequencing in a study of shared clonotypes between healthy human individuals. Using immunoSEQ multiplex PCR, the repertoire was profiled, and TCRdb retains in-frame clones only, with some absent. The data show fewer than 1.4 million clones, about 84% seen once. V was trimmed by 4 bases and J by 4 bases, leaving 14 bases between them. The CDR3 runs 15 residues. Germline assignment: CDR1 SGHRS and CDR2 YFSETQ. The sequencing sample was made of memory CD4+ T cells from PBMCs. Subset denoted: CD45RA-negative fraction. The chain carries TRBV5-1 and TRBJ2-2, with a possible D match to TRBD2 (6 bases). This TCR was sampled from a young man in good health. Some clones in this sample may be carry-over from other donors' samples. CDR3 region: CASSAIAERTGELFF. The CDR3 DNA is TGCGCCAGCAGCGCTATAGCGGAACGCACCGGGGAGCTGTTTTTT.